This T cell receptor (beta chain) was documented in a study of blood T cells in healthy people across ages. This CDR3 comprises 10 residues. The V end was cut by 3 bases, the J end by 9 bases, with 6 bases between. The germline V gene has CDR1 DFQATT and CDR2 SNEGSKA (reference sequence). Next came a second PCR, run for about 6 to 12 cycles, which used a sample-barcoded 5' primer along with a J-beta primer mix. From each sample, at least 2.5 million paired-end reads containing CDR3 were obtained. One entry per CDR3 protein results from TCRdb running MiXCR on the 5' RACE reads. The sample consists of over a million distinct CDR3 sequences, 35% to 45% of them appearing once. This clonotype was seen only a few times.

The sequenced material came from blood. The gene calls are TRBV20-1 and TRBJ2-4, with D unresolved. The receptor was isolated from a woman younger than 30 in good health. The CDR3 DNA is TGCAGTGCTAGTGAGCGCATTCAGTACTTC. It codes for CSASERIQYF.